The next 10 T cell receptor beta chains were all read from a single sample in a study of regulatory T cells in long-lasting Graves disease. The TCR beta library used iRepertoire HTBI primers with Arm-PCR amplification of CDR3. TCRdb called the multiplex PCR reads again in MiXCR, with one record for every CDR3 protein. This table holds a few hundred thousand distinct CDR3 sequences, 20% found once. Time point indicated: newly diagnosed GD, antithyroid drugs for less than 3 months. Construction of the TCR library relied on RNA isolated from PBMCs. This specimen consisted of peripheral blood mononuclear cells (PBMCs), obtained at new diagnosis, from a patient treated with antithyroid drugs. Receptors were obtained from a female donor with Graves disease.

This clonotype was seen ten or more times. This rearrangement joins TRBV12-3 or TRBV12-4 to TRBJ2-5; D ambiguous. This CDR3 is 11 amino acids long. V gave up 5 bases and J gave up 4 bases, with 5 bases separating them. The CDR3 here is CASSRRETQYF. The CDR3, as DNA: TGTGCCAGCAGTCGCCGAGAGACCCAGTACTTC.

In this sample, this clonotype turned up many times. This rearrangement joins TRBV3-1 to TRBJ2-1; D is perhaps TRBD1 or TRBD2 (5 bases each). The CDR3 length is 15 residues. In germline, CDR1 is LGHDT, CDR2 YNNKEL (reference sequence). V was cut by 9 bases and J by 0 bases, with 15 bases left in between. The DNA for the CDR3 is TGTGCCAGTGGGGCGGGCTTGAGCTCCTACAATGAGCAGTTCTTC. Encoded protein: CASGAGLSSYNEQFF.

The table lists this clonotype with many counts. The chain joins TRBV9 to TRBJ2-3, with TRBD1 identical over 8 bases. This CDR3 spans 14 amino acids. CDR1 and CDR2 (germline): SGDLS, YYNGEE. The V and J ends lost 4 bases and 4 bases, in that order; junction bases with no gene match: 5. The CDR3 DNA is TGTGCCAGCAGCCTTCGACAGGGGTCAGATACGCAGTATTTT. Translation gives CASSLRQGSDTQYF.

As for this clonotype: With only one base between it and a far larger clone, this is likely a read error. The chain carries TRBV7-2 and TRBJ2-3; D is undetermined. The J call may be wrong; the DNA end is better matched by TRBJ2-5. From germline, CDR1 is SGHTA and CDR2 FQGNSA. The CDR3 loop spans 13 amino acids. The CDR3 bases are TGTGCCAGCAGCTTAGAGCCAGAAGAGGCCCAGTACTTC. Residues: CASSLEPEEAQYF.

The rearrangement uses TRBV5-1 and TRBJ1-2, with D perhaps TRBD1 (5 bases). The germline V gene has CDR1 SGHRS and CDR2 YFSETQ. Trimming left V 2 bases short and J 5 bases short, with 13 bases between. This CDR3 comprises 14 residues. In DNA, the CDR3 is TGCGCCAGCAGCTTCGGGCAGGGAGGGTATGGCTACACCTTC. This gives the protein CASSFGQGGYGYTF.

In regard to this clonotype: This sequence may be a read error, since a much larger clone differs from it by one base. This chain connects TRBV28 to TRBJ2-5; weak D call: TRBD1 (5 bases). Trimming shortened V by 5 bases and J by 4 bases, and 17 bases separated the two germline ends. Germline V gene sequence: CDR1 MDHEN, CDR2 SYDVKM. The CDR3 has 15 amino acids. The CDR3 sequence: CASSEGDPWGETQYF. The DNA of the CDR3 is TGTGCCAGCAGTGAAGGGGATCCCTGGGGAGAGACCCAGTACTTC.

This clonotype appeared many times. The chain has TRBV19 and TRBJ2-3; a possible D gene is TRBD2 (6 bases). V was cut by 7 bases and J by 6 bases, with 14 bases left in between. CDR3 length: 13 residues. From germline, CDR1 is LNHDA and CDR2 SQIVND (reference sequence). The CDR3 loop reads CASNGRAGDTQYF. Here the CDR3 DNA reads TGTGCCAGTAATGGCAGGGCGGGGGATACGCAGTATTTT.

This clonotype was seen many times. The chain combines TRBV14 with TRBJ2-7, with a tentative D call TRBD1 (5 bases). The CDR3 has 13 amino acids. V lost 4 bases to trimming and J lost 6 bases, with 13 bases between them. Per the germline V gene, CDR1 is SGHDN and CDR2 is FVKESK. The CDR3 sequence is CASSLQLRGEQYF. As DNA, the CDR3 is TGTGCCAGCAGCCTCCAGTTAAGGGGCGAGCAGTACTTC.

This clonotype was detected many times. The chain links TRBV20-1 to TRBJ1-5, with TRBD1 identical over 8 bases. V dropped 0 bases and J dropped 4; count of bases not matched to a gene: 5. Germline assignment: CDR1 DFQATT and CDR2 SNEGSKA (reference sequence). The CDR3 has 15 amino acids. The CDR3 DNA reads as TGCAGTGCTAGAGATGAGCGACAGGGGAATCAGCCCCAGCATTTT. Translating it yields CSARDERQGNQPQHF.

This clonotype was counted at least ten times. The chain couples TRBV6-2 or TRBV6-3 to TRBJ1-5; D uncertain. Germline CDR1 is MNHEY and CDR2 is SVGEGT. The CDR3 totals 15 residues. Trimming pared 2 bases from V and 5 bases from J, leaving 13 bases between. Here the CDR3 reads CASSYGSGKYQPQHF. In nucleotides, the CDR3 is TGTGCCAGCAGTTACGGTTCTGGGAAGTATCAGCCCCAGCATTTT.